This T cell receptor (beta chain) was sequenced during a study of cytotoxic CD8 clonotypes in ibrutinib-treated CLL. Study-level results: Public clonotypes occurred uncommonly; on treatment, they contracted or remained stable.

Of note for this clone: What it binds is not known.

This CDR3 comprises 15 residues. Trimming took 2 bases from V and 0 from J; bases not matched to a gene: 5. Germline lookup yields CDR1 SGHRS and CDR2 YFSETQ. Sequencing used immunoSEQ multiplex PCR; TCRdb keeps in-frame clones, though not all of them. The data hold 300,000 to 400,000 clones, with 60% to 80% observed a single time. The genes are TRBV5-1 and TRBJ2-7, with TRBD2 identical over 7 bases. The TCR originated in a human donor with chronic lymphocytic leukemia. This sample comprised PBMCs, obtained after 36 months of ibrutinib treatment. This CDR3 is CASSFGGSNSYEQYF. CDR3 sequence (DNA): TGCGCCAGCAGCTTCGGCGGGAGCAACTCCTACGAGCAGTACTTC.